A selection of T cell receptor beta chains follows, all from one sample in a study of regulatory T cells in long-lasting Graves disease. One entry per CDR3 protein, called by TCRdb with MiXCR from the multiplex PCR reads. Counted here are some 430,000 distinct CDR3 sequences, approximately 21% occurring once; the ten biggest clones make up about 7%. Here the sequenced sample was peripheral blood mononuclear cells (PBMCs), taken when the disease was refractory, from a patient treated with antithyroid drugs. All receptors derive from a female donor with Graves disease. Both conserved end residues are part of each CDR3.

>TRBV7-2|TRBJ2-5
CASSPTNQETQYF
>TRBV7-2|TRBJ1-2
CASSLGETGFNGYTF
>TRBV10-3|TRBJ2-3
CAIRYIGTWTDTQYF
>TRBV20-1|TRBJ1-5
CSADEAGAASNQPQHF
>TRBV20-1|TRBJ1-1
CSARGPLNTEAFF
>TRBV28|TRBJ2-5
CASSPGQVGETQYF
>TRBV27|TRBJ2-5
CASSRDLGTQYF
>TRBV28|TRBJ1-5
CASSFSGAGGQPQHF
>TRBV12-3/TRBV12-4|TRBJ2-4
CASSFRVIENIQYF
>TRBV2|TRBJ2-7
CASSVVKTGAPAYEQYF